Listed below are T cell receptor beta chains from one sample, sequenced in a study of cytomegalovirus exposure and HLA in healthy donors. Here immunoSEQ multiplex PCR was the method, and the copy in TCRdb shows in-frame clones only, minus some. The sample has over 150,000 clones, 79% seen once; the top ten hold approximately 1.5%. The sequenced sample was PBMCs. Every receptor here comes from a girl between 10 and 17 years old in good health and CMV-seropositive. Both conserved end residues are trimmed from each CDR3. Fields, in order: J gene, CDR3 length, V gene, CDR3 protein.

J: TRBJ2-2; length: 10; V: TRBV19; CDR3: ASSPDTGELF
J: TRBJ1-4; length: 14; V: TRBV5-4; CDR3: ASSSGQGATNEKLF
J: TRBJ2-2; length: 14; V: TRBV27; CDR3: ASSSRTGYVAGELF
J: TRBJ2-5; length: 13; V: TRBV4-1; CDR3: ASSQERPPGETQY
J: TRBJ2-3; length: 14; V: TRBV5-1; CDR3: ASSLAAVTSTDTQY
J: TRBJ2-5; length: 9; V: TRBV30; CDR3: AWSSGETQY
J: TRBJ2-3; length: 12; V: TRBV11-2; CDR3: ASSLARGTDTQY
J: TRBJ2-1; length: 16; V: TRBV27; CDR3: ASTSGLAGGGTDNEQF
J: TRBJ1-2; length: 14; V: TRBV7-2; CDR3: ASSLVGTGGNYGYT
J: TRBJ2-5; length: 13; V: TRBV7-6; CDR3: ASSLPGGGQETQY
J: TRBJ1-1; length: 13; V: TRBV12-1; CDR3: ASSFVDRAVTEAF
J: TRBJ2-3; length: 13; V: TRBV6-1; CDR3: ASSEGARSTDTQY
J: TRBJ2-3; length: 12; V: TRBV7-2; CDR3: ASSSQGFTDTQY
J: TRBJ1-3; length: 15; V: TRBV21-1; CDR3: ASSSHRDRGSGNTIY
J: TRBJ1-1; length: 10; V: TRBV5-4; CDR3: ASSSQGPEAF
J: TRBJ1-2; length: 12; V: TRBV4-1; CDR3: ASSQVSRVTGYT
J: TRBJ2-7; length: 10; V: TRBV30; CDR3: AWSRGPDEQY
J: TRBJ2-7; length: 14; V: TRBV7-2; CDR3: ASRYHSGGEAYEQY
J: TRBJ1-6; length: 13; V: TRBV7-2; CDR3: ASSSTRTGNSPLH
J: TRBJ1-2; length: 9; V: TRBV29-1; CDR3: SVGAGKGYT
J: TRBJ1-3; length: 14; V: TRBV15; CDR3: ATSGLFLPGGNTIY
J: TRBJ2-7; length: 13; V: TRBV6-5; CDR3: ASSYRDRGSYEQY
J: TRBJ2-7; length: 11; V: TRBV19; CDR3: ASSPLDSYEQY
J: TRBJ1-3; length: 15; V: TRBV7-2; CDR3: ASSLKGLRASGNTIY
J: TRBJ2-1; length: 13; V: TRBV5-1; CDR3: ASRSDRAWYDEQF
J: TRBJ2-2; length: 15; V: TRBV7-2; CDR3: ASSSAPGTVYTGELF
J: TRBJ2-5; length: 13; V: TRBV27; CDR3: ASSLWAGGFETQY
J: TRBJ1-1; length: 12; V: TRBV5-6; CDR3: ASSFAEMNTEAF
J: TRBJ2-2; length: 13; V: TRBV19; CDR3: ASSTTGFNTGELF
J: TRBJ2-2; length: 13; V: TRBV27; CDR3: ASRLGQGTTGELF
J: TRBJ1-4; length: 15; V: TRBV7-9; CDR3: ASTLSETAATNEKLF
J: TRBJ2-1; length: 15; V: TRBV7-2; CDR3: ASSLQSGLAGNNEQF
J: TRBJ2-7; length: 12; V: TRBV7-9; CDR3: ASSAQGAYYEQY
J: TRBJ2-7; length: 15; V: TRBV6-1; CDR3: ASSEGLAGASTYEQY
J: TRBJ1-2; length: 13; V: TRBV19; CDR3: ASTPSMTPNYGYT
J: TRBJ1-2; length: 12; V: TRBV11-2; CDR3: ASSLENQGYGYT
J: TRBJ1-5; length: 14; V: TRBV15; CDR3: ATSRVLGLSNQPQH
J: TRBJ1-1; length: 14; V: TRBV18; CDR3: ASSPPSGPLSTEAF
J: TRBJ1-2; length: 11; V: TRBV5-1; CDR3: ASRSGQLYGYT
J: TRBJ1-5; length: 13; V: TRBV19; CDR3: ASSPRMTGIQPQH
J: TRBJ2-5; length: 13; V: TRBV6-5; CDR3: ASSWGDPPLATQY